This TCR beta chain was found in a study of blood T cell repertoires in COVID-19. The wider study: The samples span acute and convalescent COVID-19 from the United States, Italy and Spain. T cells, B-cell-depleted T cells, or PBMCs supplied cDNA or gDNA.

Original handling: Reference gene primer amplification in the assay estimated nucleated cell counts. The data were produced by immunoSEQ multiplex PCR, yet TCRdb's version contains in-frame clones alone and is incomplete. The V and J calls and clone size were taken over from that table, and D and trimming were inferred from the DNA. The sample carries some 200,000 clones, 80% to 90% recorded once. The germline gives CDR1 GTSNPN, CDR2 SVGIG (reference sequence). The CDR3 spans 14 residues. V lost 7 bases to trimming and J lost 1 base, with 15 bases between them. The J gene is TRBJ2-3, the V gene TRBV30; maybe TRBD2 (6 bases). Sequencing was performed on peripheral blood. The clonotype originates from a young man with active or convalescent COVID-19. This chain's CDR3 is CASIGSGRTDTQYF. The CDR3 DNA reads as TGTGCCTCAATTGGTAGCGGCCGCACAGATACGCAGTATTTT.